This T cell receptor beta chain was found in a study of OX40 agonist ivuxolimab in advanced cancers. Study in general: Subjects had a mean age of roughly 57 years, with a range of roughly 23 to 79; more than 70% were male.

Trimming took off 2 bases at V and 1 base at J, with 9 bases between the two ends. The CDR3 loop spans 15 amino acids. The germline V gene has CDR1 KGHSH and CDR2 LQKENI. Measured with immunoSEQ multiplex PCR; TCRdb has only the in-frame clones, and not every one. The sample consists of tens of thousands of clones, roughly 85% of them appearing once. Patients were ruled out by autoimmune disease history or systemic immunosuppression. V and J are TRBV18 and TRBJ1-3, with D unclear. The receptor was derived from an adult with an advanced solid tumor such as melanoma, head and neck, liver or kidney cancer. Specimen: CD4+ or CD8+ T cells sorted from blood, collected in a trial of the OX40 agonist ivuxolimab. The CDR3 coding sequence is TGTGCCAGCTCACCATCAGAGGGTTCTGGAAACACCATATATTTT. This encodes CASSPSEGSGNTIYF. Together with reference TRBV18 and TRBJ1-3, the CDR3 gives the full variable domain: NAGVMQNPRHLVRRRGQEARLRCSPMKGHSHVYWYRQLPEEGLKFMVYLQKENIIDESGMPKERFSAEFPKEGPSILRIQQVVRGDSAAYFCASSPSEGSGNTIYFGEGSWLTVV.